The 13 T cell receptor beta chains given below trace back to one sample, sequenced in a study of blood T cell repertoires in COVID-19. Profiling relied on immunoSEQ multiplex PCR, and the TCRdb table lists in-frame clones only, not all of them. The sample consists of a few hundred thousand clones, 75% to 95% of them appearing once. Material: peripheral blood. These TCRs come from a person aged 18 to 35 with COVID-19, enrolled during active disease.

This clone was seen once. The chain couples TRBV27 to TRBJ1-4; D possibly corresponds to TRBD1 (5 bases). The germline V gene has CDR1 MNHEY and CDR2 SMNVEV (reference sequence). Trimming stripped 4 bases from V and 5 bases from J, with 11 bases between. The length of the CDR3 is 14 residues. CDR3 nucleotides: TGTGCCAGCAGTTGGGGGGTTGGGAATGAAAAACTGTTTTTT. Its protein is CASSWGVGNEKLFF.

This clone was found once. This chain connects TRBV28 to TRBJ1-4; 9 bases fit TRBD1. The trim removed 4 bases at V and 9 bases at J, leaving 6 bases unmatched. The CDR3 totals 14 residues. Germline assignment: CDR1 MDHEN and CDR2 SYDVKM. CDR3 protein: CASSSTGGFKKLFF. The CDR3 DNA reads TGTGCCAGCAGTTCGACAGGGGGATTTAAAAAACTGTTTTTT. Full variable domain (remainder filled in from reference TRBV28 and TRBJ1-4): DVKVTQSSRYLVKRTGEKVFLECVQDMDHENMFWYRQDPGLGLRLIYFSYDVKMKEKGDIPEGYSVSREKKERFSLILESASTNQTSMYLCASSSTGGFKKLFFGSGTQLSVL.

This rearrangement joins TRBV19 to TRBJ1-5; D uncertain. The CDR3 is 14 amino acids. Germline V gene sequence: CDR1 LNHDA, CDR2 SQIVND (reference sequence). V was cut by 6 bases and J by 4 bases, with 13 bases left in between. Here the CDR3 reads CASRHREMNQPQHF. Here the CDR3 DNA reads TGTGCCAGTAGACACCGGGAGATGAATCAGCCCCAGCATTTT. Based on the CDR3 plus reference TRBV19 and TRBJ1-5, the full variable domain is DGGITQSPKYLFRKEGQNVTLSCEQNLNHDAMYWYRQDPGQGLRLIYYSQIVNDFQKGDIAEGYSVSREKKESFPLTVTSAQKNPTAFYLCASRHREMNQPQHFGDGTRLSIL.

This chain joins TRBV5-1 and TRBJ2-7; 11 positions match TRBD2. The CDR3 totals 16 residues. With 4 bases clipped from V and 5 bases from J, the junction kept 11 bases outside the gene matches. Germline V gene lookup returns CDR1 SGHRS and CDR2 YFSETQ. CDR3 loop: CASSSEGGLAVHEQYF. CDR3 coding DNA: TGCGCCAGCAGCAGCGAAGGGGGACTAGCGGTCCACGAGCAGTACTTC.

This clone showed up just a few times. The genes are TRBV7-2 and TRBJ1-4, with 8 bases matching TRBD1. Germline V gene sequence: CDR1 SGHTA, CDR2 FQGNSA. CDR3 length: 15 amino acids. V shed 4 bases and J 6 bases; nucleotides not matched to a gene: 7. CDR3 residues: CASSWGTGDYEKLFF. In nucleotides, the CDR3 is TGTGCCAGCAGCTGGGGGACAGGCGACTATGAAAAACTGTTTTTT.

This chain connects TRBV12-3 or TRBV12-4 to TRBJ1-6; tentatively, D is TRBD1 (6 bases). The CDR3 consists of 13 residues. Trimming shortened V by 3 bases and J by 7 bases, and 7 bases separated the two germline ends. CDR3 sequence reads: CASSLDRNSPLHF. The CDR3 coding sequence is TGTGCCAGCAGTTTGGACAGAAATTCACCCCTCCACTTT.

The chain has TRBV7-6 and TRBJ2-2, with TRBD2 matching over 7 bases. Trimming removed 2 bases from V and 4 bases from J; junction bases left unmatched: 13. Germline V gives CDR1 SGHVS, CDR2 FNYEAQ. CDR3 length: 18 residues. DNA of the CDR3: TGTGCCAGCAGCTTATCCGCCTGGCGGGAGAAGGTCACCGGGGAGCTGTTTTTT. The encoded protein is CASSLSAWREKVTGELFF.

This clone has a single count. Other DNA sequences from this sample encode an identical CDR3 as well. The J gene is TRBJ2-7, the V gene TRBV6-5, with 11 bases identical to TRBD1. V trimming: 5 bases; J trimming: 4 bases; junction bases outside the gene matches: 7. The CDR3 contains 15 residues. Per the germline V gene, CDR1 is MNHEY and CDR2 is SVGAGI. CDR3 in DNA: TGTGCCAGCAGTAGCCCGGGACAGGGGGTTTACGAGCAGTACTTC. Translating it yields CASSSPGQGVYEQYF.

This chain uses TRBV6-5 with TRBJ1-6; 8 nucleotides agree with TRBD1. J was trimmed by 10 bases and V by 6 bases; bases with no gene match: 11. Germline loops: CDR1 MNHEY, CDR2 SVGAGI. The CDR3 has 15 residues. The CDR3 is CASSPADRGGSPLHF. CDR3 DNA: TGTGCCAGCAGCCCCGCCGACAGGGGCGGATCACCCCTCCACTTT.

This chain connects TRBV5-5 to TRBJ1-5; a weak D match, TRBD1 (6 bases). The CDR3 extends over 16 amino acids. The germline V gene encodes CDR1 SGHKS and CDR2 YYEKEE (reference sequence). Trimming pared 0 bases from V and 2 bases from J, leaving 12 bases between. This CDR3 is CASSLGQATGNQPQHF. The CDR3 DNA follows: TGTGCCAGCAGCTTGGGACAGGCAACAGGCAATCAGCCCCAGCATTTT.

The chain links TRBV2 to TRBJ1-2; tentative D call: TRBD1 (6 bases). The CDR3 sequence is 14 residues long. V lost 6 bases and J lost 3, with 14 bases in between. Per germline, CDR1 SNHLY and CDR2 FYNNEI. CDR3 in DNA: TGTGCCAGCAGCGCCGGACAGCTCTACTATGGCTACACCTTC. Its translation is CASSAGQLYYGYTF. Based on the CDR3 plus reference TRBV2 and TRBJ1-2, the full variable domain is EPEVTQTPSHQVTQMGQEVILRCVPISNHLYFYWYRQILGQKVEFLVSFYNNEISEKSEIFDDQFSVERPDGSNFTLKIRSTKLEDSAMYFCASSAGQLYYGYTFGSGTRLTVV.

This clone came up a few times. This chain uses TRBV12-5 with TRBJ2-3; weak D call: TRBD1 (6 bases). CDR1 and CDR2 (germline): LGHNT, FRNRAP. Trimming stripped 5 bases from V and 4 bases from J, with 13 bases between. This CDR3 has 14 residues. CDR3 DNA sequence: TGTGCTAGTGGTCCCCAGGGGCCCTCAGATACGCAGTATTTT. Encoded protein: CASGPQGPSDTQYF. Full variable domain (outside the CDR3, taken from reference TRBV12-5 and TRBJ2-3): DARVTQTPRHKVTEMGQEVTMRCQPILGHNTVFWYRQTMMQGLELLAYFRNRAPLDDSGMPKDRFSAEMPDATLATLKIQPSEPRDSAVYFCASGPQGPSDTQYFGPGTRLTVL.

J is TRBJ2-7 and V is TRBV6-6; tentative D call: TRBD1 (5 bases). Germline CDR1 reads MNHNY; CDR2 reads SVGAGI (reference sequence). The length of the CDR3 is 12 residues. V was cut by 6 bases and J by 3 bases, with 9 bases left in between. This CDR3 reads CASSVQVYEQYF. The CDR3 DNA follows: TGTGCCAGCAGCGTACAGGTCTACGAGCAGTACTTC.